This TCR beta chain was found in a study of human T cells and chemical hapten exposure. The V gene lost 5 bases and the J gene lost 1 base, with 8 bases spanning the gap. The CDR3 length is 13 residues. Germline V gene sequence: CDR1 MGHRA, CDR2 YSYEKL. This clonotype was picked up many times. Time point: patch test 1, 2 weeks after DPC sensitization. Treatment defined: therapeutic diphenylcyclopropenone sensitization with weekly scalp DPC. The study drew its donors from alopecia patients who were 18 to 70 years old and suitable for DPC. Using its own MiXCR run on the RACE reads, TCRdb lists one record per CDR3 protein. Among 150,000 to 200,000 distinct CDR3 sequences listed, about 14% were seen once.

V is TRBV4-1 and J is TRBJ1-1, with no clear D. This material consisted of whole blood, taken in connection with sensitization to the hapten diphenylcyclopropenone (DPC). The source of this sequence is a woman in her twenties or thirties with alopecia areata. Some clones in this sample may be carry-over from other donors' samples. CDR3 coding DNA: TGCGCCAGCAGCGGCTGGGGGAACACTGAAGCTTTCTTT. Translating it yields CASSGWGNTEAFF.